These T cell receptor beta chains were read from a single sample in a study of CD8 T cells in ankylosing spondylitis. One entry per CDR3 protein results from TCRdb running MiXCR on the 5' RACE reads. The table includes fewer than 550,000 distinct CDR3 sequences, about 5% detected once. Sequencing input: blood, either unsorted or a sorted T cell fraction (not recorded which). These receptor sequences come from a male donor with ankylosing spondylitis. Each CDR3 is given with its conserved first and last residue. The order of the fields is V gene, D gene, J gene, CDR3 length, clone size, CDR3 protein, CDR3 DNA. D genes are given only for firm matches. For some rows the clone size is stated as once, few or many, or as a class when expanded; others skip it.

V gene: TRBV10-3; D gene: .; J gene: TRBJ2-3; CDR3 length: 14; clone size: many; CDR3 protein: CAISESSGTDTQYF; CDR3 DNA: TGTGCCATCAGTGAGTCCTCGGGCACAGATACGCAGTATTTT
V gene: TRBV7-3; D gene: TRBD2; J gene: TRBJ2-1; CDR3 length: 20; clone size: many; CDR3 protein: CASSYHHRRTSGASLHEQFF; CDR3 DNA: TGTGCCAGCAGCTACCATCACAGAAGAACTAGCGGCGCCAGTCTCCATGAGCAGTTCTTC
V gene: TRBV7-2; D gene: TRBD1; J gene: TRBJ1-2; CDR3 length: 14; clone size: many; CDR3 protein: CASSLRGPDYGYTF; CDR3 DNA: TGTGCCAGCAGCTTAAGGGGGCCGGACTATGGCTACACCTTC
V gene: TRBV4-1; D gene: .; J gene: TRBJ1-5; CDR3 length: 14; clone size: many; CDR3 protein: CASSQDVLLRPQHF; CDR3 DNA: TGCGCCAGCAGCCAAGATGTCCTTCTCCGCCCCCAGCATTTT
V gene: TRBV5-1; D gene: .; J gene: TRBJ2-3; CDR3 length: 13; clone size: many; CDR3 protein: CASSSNRKDTQYF; CDR3 DNA: TGCGCCAGCAGCTCAAACAGGAAAGATACGCAGTATTTT
V gene: TRBV28; D gene: .; J gene: TRBJ1-5; CDR3 length: 16; clone size: many; CDR3 protein: CASSLWGRRGLQPQHF; CDR3 DNA: TGTGCCAGCAGCCTCTGGGGGCGACGGGGGCTTCAGCCCCAGCATTTT
V gene: TRBV12-3/TRBV12-4; D gene: .; J gene: TRBJ2-2; CDR3 length: 13; clone size: many; CDR3 protein: CASSWGATGELFF; CDR3 DNA: TGTGCCAGCAGTTGGGGGGCAACCGGGGAGCTGTTTTTT
V gene: TRBV7-9; D gene: .; J gene: TRBJ2-5; CDR3 length: 13; clone size: many; CDR3 protein: CASRAAPGETQYF; CDR3 DNA: TGTGCCAGCCGGGCAGCTCCCGGAGAGACCCAGTACTTC
V gene: TRBV29-1; D gene: .; J gene: TRBJ2-3; CDR3 length: 14; clone size: many; CDR3 protein: CSVDSGWGTDTQYF; CDR3 DNA: TGCAGCGTTGATAGCGGTTGGGGCACAGATACGCAGTATTTT
V gene: TRBV20-1; D gene: .; J gene: TRBJ2-1; CDR3 length: 15; clone size: .; CDR3 protein: CSAARWDFGGNEQFF; CDR3 DNA: TGCAGTGCCGCCCGGTGGGACTTTGGGGGTAATGAGCAGTTCTTC
V gene: TRBV18; D gene: TRBD1; J gene: TRBJ1-5; CDR3 length: 15; clone size: many; CDR3 protein: CASSQTGLMNQPQHF; CDR3 DNA: TGTGCCAGCTCGCAGACAGGGCTGATGAATCAGCCCCAGCATTTT
V gene: TRBV5-1; D gene: TRBD1; J gene: TRBJ1-4; CDR3 length: 16; clone size: many; CDR3 protein: CASSLVPGQRNEKLFF; CDR3 DNA: TGCGCCAGCAGCTTAGTTCCGGGACAGAGAAATGAAAAACTGTTTTTT
V gene: TRBV6-5; D gene: .; J gene: TRBJ1-1; CDR3 length: 15; clone size: many; CDR3 protein: CASSYFYPMITEAFF; CDR3 DNA: TGTGCCAGCAGTTACTTCTACCCGATGATCACTGAAGCTTTCTTT
V gene: TRBV10-3; D gene: .; J gene: TRBJ1-1; CDR3 length: 17; clone size: many; CDR3 protein: CAISESIVRGRNTEAFF; CDR3 DNA: TGTGCCATCAGTGAGTCGATCGTCAGGGGCCGGAACACTGAAGCTTTCTTT
V gene: TRBV12-3/TRBV12-4; D gene: .; J gene: TRBJ1-6; CDR3 length: 14; clone size: many; CDR3 protein: CAISFGAPTTALHF; CDR3 DNA: TGTGCCATTTCGTTCGGGGCCCCAACCACAGCCCTCCACTTT
V gene: TRBV25-1; D gene: .; J gene: TRBJ2-7; CDR3 length: 17; clone size: many; CDR3 protein: CASSATAGFPWEYEQYF; CDR3 DNA: TGTGCCAGCAGTGCCACGGCGGGGTTTCCCTGGGAGTACGAGCAGTACTTC
V gene: TRBV10-3; D gene: .; J gene: TRBJ2-7; CDR3 length: 11; clone size: many; CDR3 protein: CAISGGHEQYF; CDR3 DNA: TGTGCCATCAGTGGGGGTCACGAGCAGTACTTC
V gene: TRBV20-1; D gene: .; J gene: TRBJ1-2; CDR3 length: 12; clone size: many; CDR3 protein: CSAPGTGSGYTF; CDR3 DNA: TGCAGTGCCCCAGGGACGGGTTCGGGCTACACCTTC
V gene: TRBV6-1; D gene: TRBD1; J gene: TRBJ1-1; CDR3 length: 14; clone size: many; CDR3 protein: CASRKGQGNTEAFF; CDR3 DNA: TGTGCCAGCAGAAAGGGACAGGGGAACACTGAAGCTTTCTTT
V gene: TRBV5-1; D gene: TRBD1; J gene: TRBJ2-5; CDR3 length: 14; clone size: many; CDR3 protein: CASSSDRGGETQYF; CDR3 DNA: TGCGCCAGCAGCTCGGACAGGGGTGGAGAGACCCAGTACTTC
V gene: TRBV7-9; D gene: .; J gene: TRBJ1-3; CDR3 length: 15; clone size: many; CDR3 protein: CASSAHGGSGNTIYF; CDR3 DNA: TGTGCCAGCAGCGCCCACGGGGGATCTGGAAACACCATATATTTT
V gene: TRBV2; D gene: .; J gene: TRBJ2-1; CDR3 length: 12; clone size: .; CDR3 protein: CASSGNLNEQFF; CDR3 DNA: TGTGCCAGCAGTGGTAACCTCAATGAGCAGTTCTTC
V gene: TRBV6-5; D gene: .; J gene: TRBJ1-1; CDR3 length: 12; clone size: many; CDR3 protein: CASSSGRTEAFF; CDR3 DNA: TGTGCCAGCAGCTCTGGGAGGACTGAAGCTTTCTTT
V gene: TRBV9; D gene: TRBD1; J gene: TRBJ1-1; CDR3 length: 13; clone size: many; CDR3 protein: CASSAQGDTEAFF; CDR3 DNA: TGTGCCAGCAGCGCACAGGGGGACACTGAAGCTTTCTTT
V gene: TRBV6-2/TRBV6-3; D gene: .; J gene: TRBJ1-5; CDR3 length: 14; clone size: many; CDR3 protein: CASKKVTDNQPQHF; CDR3 DNA: TGTGCCAGCAAGAAGGTGACGGACAATCAGCCCCAGCATTTT
V gene: TRBV4-3; D gene: TRBD1; J gene: TRBJ1-5; CDR3 length: 15; clone size: many; CDR3 protein: CASTPGGLYNQPQHF; CDR3 DNA: TGCGCCAGCACCCCAGGGGGACTATACAATCAGCCCCAGCATTTT
V gene: TRBV7-8; D gene: .; J gene: TRBJ1-2; CDR3 length: 15; clone size: many; CDR3 protein: CASSLEWEVNYGYTF; CDR3 DNA: TGTGCCAGCAGCTTAGAATGGGAGGTCAACTATGGCTACACCTTC
V gene: TRBV5-1; D gene: .; J gene: TRBJ2-2; CDR3 length: 13; clone size: many; CDR3 protein: CASSPLVSGELFF; CDR3 DNA: TGCGCCAGCAGCCCCCTCGTATCCGGGGAGCTGTTTTTT
V gene: TRBV28; D gene: .; J gene: TRBJ1-5; CDR3 length: 16; clone size: .; CDR3 protein: CASSLWGRQSNQPQHF; CDR3 DNA: TGTGCCAGCAGTTTATGGGGCCGGCAGAGCAATCAGCCCCAGCATTTT
V gene: TRBV11-2; D gene: TRBD1; J gene: TRBJ2-4; CDR3 length: 17; clone size: many; CDR3 protein: CASSTGQGSRAKNIQYF; CDR3 DNA: TGTGCCAGCAGCACGGGACAGGGTTCGAGAGCCAAAAACATTCAGTACTTC
V gene: TRBV21-1; D gene: .; J gene: TRBJ1-6; CDR3 length: 18; clone size: many; CDR3 protein: CASSIVPVDSSYNSPLHF; CDR3 DNA: TGTGCCAGCAGCATCGTCCCGGTGGACAGCTCCTATAATTCACCCCTCCACTTT
V gene: TRBV30; D gene: .; J gene: TRBJ2-1; CDR3 length: 15; clone size: .; CDR3 protein: CAWSVGLSPYNEQFF; CDR3 DNA: TGTGCCTGGAGTGTAGGGCTAAGCCCTTACAATGAGCAGTTCTTC
V gene: TRBV11-2; D gene: TRBD1; J gene: TRBJ2-7; CDR3 length: 13; clone size: few; CDR3 protein: CASSLGAGGEQYF; CDR3 DNA: TGTGCCAGCAGCTTAGGGGCAGGGGGCGAGCAGTACTTC
V gene: TRBV5-6; D gene: .; J gene: TRBJ2-3; CDR3 length: 13; clone size: many; CDR3 protein: CASSLAGADTQYF; CDR3 DNA: TGTGCCAGCAGCTTGGCGGGGGCAGATACGCAGTATTTT
V gene: TRBV27; D gene: .; J gene: TRBJ2-2; CDR3 length: 16; clone size: many; CDR3 protein: CASSLQVPGRTGELFF; CDR3 DNA: TGTGCCAGCAGTTTACAAGTACCTGGGCGGACCGGGGAGCTGTTTTTT
V gene: TRBV6-2/TRBV6-3; D gene: .; J gene: TRBJ1-1; CDR3 length: 12; clone size: many; CDR3 protein: CASSYSLGVAFF; CDR3 DNA: TGTGCCAGCAGTTACAGTTTGGGAGTGGCTTTCTTT
V gene: TRBV7-2; D gene: .; J gene: TRBJ2-4; CDR3 length: 16; clone size: few; CDR3 protein: CASSLASASSINIQYF; CDR3 DNA: TGTGCCAGCAGCTTAGCTTCGGCTAGTAGTATAAACATTCAGTACTTC
V gene: TRBV20-1; D gene: .; J gene: TRBJ2-3; CDR3 length: 12; clone size: many; CDR3 protein: CSARADYPTQYF; CDR3 DNA: TGCAGTGCTAGAGCGGACTACCCGACGCAGTATTTT
V gene: TRBV5-1; D gene: TRBD2; J gene: TRBJ2-1; CDR3 length: 16; clone size: many; CDR3 protein: CASRRLAGGSYNEQFF; CDR3 DNA: TGCGCCAGCAGAAGACTAGCGGGGGGGTCCTACAATGAGCAGTTCTTC
V gene: TRBV6-2/TRBV6-3; D gene: .; J gene: TRBJ1-2; CDR3 length: 16; clone size: many; CDR3 protein: CASSYISEGLNYGYTF; CDR3 DNA: TGTGCCAGCAGTTACATTTCGGAGGGCTTAAACTATGGCTACACCTTC
V gene: TRBV29-1; D gene: .; J gene: TRBJ1-1; CDR3 length: 12; clone size: many; CDR3 protein: CSAYPLNTEAFF; CDR3 DNA: TGCAGCGCCTACCCACTGAACACTGAAGCTTTCTTT